These 32 T cell receptor beta chains originate from one sample sequenced in a study of monozygotic twins with inflammatory bowel disease (dated by TCRdb to between 2017 and 2020). The protocol used for the library was 5' RACE. Sequenced using an Illumina HiSeq 2500. TCRdb reprocessed the reads into one record per CDR3 protein sequence, lacking DNA. The sample's table lists a count of some 400,000 distinct CDR3 sequences. The ten largest clonotypes hold 2.4% of the sample. The material sequenced was blood. The receptors come from a human donor with ulcerative colitis or Crohn's disease, or a healthy co-twin of an affected twin (not recorded which).

The gene calls are TRBV20-1 and TRBJ2-2; TCRdb gives TRBD1 as the D gene, but with no DNA this cannot be confirmed. The germline V gene has CDR1 DFQATT and CDR2 SNEGSKA (reference sequence). This CDR3 comprises 14 residues. The CDR3 sequence is CSARRGANTGELFF.

This chain connects TRBV15 to TRBJ2-7; TCRdb names TRBD1, which stays unverified in the absence of DNA. The germline V gene encodes CDR1 LNHNV and CDR2 YYDKDF (reference sequence). CDR3 length: 14 amino acids. This chain's CDR3 is CATSRDSKSAAGGF.

This sequence joins TRBV4-3 and TRBJ2-1. The length of the CDR3 is 14 residues. Per germline, CDR1 LGHNA and CDR2 YSLEER. CDR3: CASSQGQALNEQFF.

CDR3 residues: CASRAGWDPEAFF. V is TRBV12-3 or TRBV12-4 and J is TRBJ1-1. The CDR3 has 13 amino acids.

The V gene is TRBV7-3, the J gene TRBJ2-7. There are 13 residues in the CDR3. CDR1 and CDR2 from the germline V gene are SGHTA and FQGTGA. The chain's CDR3 is CASSLNSGYEQYF.

The gene calls are TRBV7-2 and TRBJ2-3; there is no DNA to check the TCRdb D call of TRBD2. CDR3 length: 18 amino acids. Germline V gene sequence: CDR1 SGHTA, CDR2 FQGNSA. The CDR3 loop reads CASSLALAGGPGTDTQYF.

CDR3 amino acids: CSARVAGLRYNEQFF. The J gene is TRBJ2-1, the V gene TRBV20-1; TCRdb calls TRBD2, which cannot be checked without DNA. The CDR3 covers 15 residues. Germline CDR1 DFQATT, CDR2 SNEGSKA (reference sequence).

Here the CDR3 reads CSAPRQGAGGELFF. This sequence joins TRBV20-1 and TRBJ2-2; lacking DNA, the TRBD1 call made by TCRdb goes unchecked. CDR1 DFQATT and CDR2 SNEGSKA come from the germline V gene (reference sequence). The CDR3 runs to 14 residues.

This chain uses TRBV19 with TRBJ1-1; the D gene TCRdb calls, TRBD1, cannot be checked with no DNA. The CDR3 loop spans 15 amino acids. CDR1 LNHDA and CDR2 SQIVND come from the germline V gene (reference sequence). CDR3 in amino acids: CASSIVGTRSWKAFF.

This chain joins TRBV29-1 and TRBJ2-7; TCRdb selects TRBD1, and the lack of DNA leaves this call unchecked. From germline, CDR1 is SQVTM and CDR2 ANQGSEA. The CDR3 runs to 13 residues. The CDR3 is CSVEQGGYYEQYF.

The chain has TRBV20-1 and TRBJ1-1; checking the TCRdb D call of TRBD1 is not possible without DNA. The CDR3 is 14 residues long. Germline lookup yields CDR1 DFQATT and CDR2 SNEGSKA (reference sequence). This CDR3 is CSAVGGQGSPEAFF.

The chain carries TRBV7-2 and TRBJ2-3; the TCRdb D gene call, TRBD2, has no DNA to confirm it. Germline lookup yields CDR1 SGHTA and CDR2 FQGNSA. This CDR3 is 15 amino acids long. CDR3 loop: CAGTGLAGGTDTQYF.

CDR3 residues: CASRLGLRGSTDTQYF. The rearrangement joins TRBV12-2 to TRBJ2-3; TCRdb selects TRBD1, and the lack of DNA leaves this call unchecked. TRBV12-2 is a pseudogene. The CDR3 covers 16 residues.

Here the CDR3 reads CSVGQTGYEQYF. V usage is TRBV29-1 and J usage is TRBJ2-7. The CDR3 consists of 12 residues. Looked up from germline, CDR1 is SQVTM and CDR2 is ANQGSEA.

This rearrangement joins TRBV4-2 to TRBJ2-7; lacking DNA, the TRBD1 call made by TCRdb goes unchecked. Germline V lookup: CDR1 LGHNA, CDR2 YNFKEQ. The CDR3 extends over 14 amino acids. The CDR3 here is CASSQAGATYEQYF.

The CDR3 reads CASSLRQTYTDTQYF. The chain has TRBV5-1 and TRBJ2-3. Per germline, CDR1 SGHRS and CDR2 YFSETQ. The CDR3 has 15 amino acids.

CDR3: CASSLGASSNTGELFF. The chain uses TRBV5-1 and TRBJ2-2; TCRdb proposes TRBD1, but this gene call is untestable without DNA. The CDR3 is made up of 16 amino acids. Looked up from germline, CDR1 is SGHRS and CDR2 is YFSETQ.

The rearrangement uses TRBV5-1 and TRBJ2-1; TCRdb returns TRBD1, unconfirmable since there is no DNA. The CDR3 length is 15 residues. Germline lookup yields CDR1 SGHRS and CDR2 YFSETQ. The CDR3 protein is CASSAGQISYNEQSF.

Here the CDR3 reads CASSSIRGFNPYEQYF. This sequence joins TRBV27 and TRBJ2-7; no DNA is available, so the TRBD1 call from TCRdb remains unchecked. Germline V gene sequence: CDR1 MNHEY, CDR2 SMNVEV (reference sequence). The CDR3 length is 16 residues.

The chain links TRBV14 to TRBJ1-2. The CDR3 has 13 amino acids. CDR1 is SGHDN and CDR2 is FVKESK in the germline V gene. Here the CDR3 reads CASSQVQNYGYTF.

J is TRBJ1-2 and V is TRBV9; the D call from TCRdb, TRBD1, cannot be confirmed without DNA. The CDR3 covers 16 residues. Per germline, CDR1 SGDLS and CDR2 YYNGEE. CDR3 in amino acids: CASSVPRQGGVYGYTF.

The chain carries TRBV12-3 or TRBV12-4 and TRBJ2-2. The CDR3 length is 16 residues. The CDR3 protein is CASSFSRSANTGELFF.

The chain uses TRBV6-2 or TRBV6-3 and TRBJ2-7; TCRdb gives TRBD2 as the D gene, but with no DNA this cannot be confirmed. Germline CDR1 MNHEY, CDR2 SVGEGT. CDR3 length: 16 residues. CDR3 sequence reads: CASSYSRLAATYEQYF.

The chain couples TRBV7-3 to TRBJ2-3; with no DNA, the TCRdb D assignment of TRBD1 cannot be verified. In germline, CDR1 is SGHTA, CDR2 FQGTGA. The CDR3 runs to 13 residues. The CDR3 reads CASTPGPPDTQYF.

The chain joins TRBV28 to TRBJ1-1; TCRdb's D gene call, TRBD1, goes unchecked for lack of DNA. CDR1 and CDR2 from the germline V gene are MDHEN and SYDVKM. The CDR3 has 14 amino acids. CDR3 residues: CASSLLTGRFEAFF. The complete variable domain, with remaining parts taken from reference TRBV28 and TRBJ1-1, reads DVKVTQSSRYLVKRTGEKVFLECVQDMDHENMFWYRQDPGLGLRLIYFSYDVKMKEKGDIPEGYSVSREKKERFSLILESASTNQTSMYLCASSLLTGRFEAFFGQGTRLTVV.

This chain joins TRBV5-4 and TRBJ2-4; there is no DNA to check the TCRdb D call of TRBD2. There are 14 residues in the CDR3. Germline loops: CDR1 SGHNT, CDR2 YYREEE (reference sequence). The CDR3 protein is CASSFGTSGSPKYF. The full variable domain, completed using reference TRBV5-4 and TRBJ2-4, is ETGVTQSPTHLIKTRGQQVTLRCSSQSGHNTVSWYQQALGQGPQFIFQYYREEENGRGNFPPRFSGLQFPNYSSELNVNALELDDSALYLCASSFGTSGSPKYFGAGTRLSVL.

The chain has TRBV30 and TRBJ1-6. The CDR3 loop spans 14 amino acids. Germline V CDR1 and CDR2: GTSNPN, SVGIG (reference sequence). CDR3 region: CAWGSAPVISPLHF.

V is TRBV5-1 and J is TRBJ2-1; TCRdb names TRBD2, which stays unverified in the absence of DNA. Germline assignment: CDR1 SGHRS and CDR2 YFSETQ. The CDR3 totals 15 residues. This CDR3 is CASSQGLAGFGEQFF.

The V gene is TRBV5-6, the J gene TRBJ2-7; TCRdb reports TRBD1, a call that lacks DNA to check it against. The germline gives CDR1 SGHDT, CDR2 YYEEEE. This CDR3 region has 14 residues. CDR3 sequence reads: CASSRRVQGYEQYF.

This sequence joins TRBV7-2 and TRBJ2-1; TCRdb's D gene call, TRBD2, goes unchecked for lack of DNA. Looked up from germline, CDR1 is SGHTA and CDR2 is FQGNSA. The CDR3 length is 16 residues. CDR3 sequence reads: CASSAPTSGSTDEQFF.

The CDR3 region is CSGHTPGGTEAFF. The chain is built from TRBV29-1 and TRBJ1-1; TCRdb proposes TRBD1, but this gene call is untestable without DNA. Germline lookup yields CDR1 SQVTM and CDR2 ANQGSEA. There are 13 residues in the CDR3.

The rearrangement uses TRBV7-3 and TRBJ1-2; TCRdb's D call, TRBD1, is unchecked because there is no DNA. This CDR3 contains 15 residues. Germline V gene data show CDR1 as SGHTA and CDR2 as FQGTGA. This CDR3 is CASSLGAGGAGGYTF.